The 3 T cell receptor beta chains below come from one sample, sequenced in a study of regulatory T cells in long-lasting Graves disease. Time point meaning: newly diagnosed GD, antithyroid drugs for less than 3 months. PBMCs provided the RNA from which the TCR library was made. Relying on iRepertoire HTBI primers and Arm-PCR of CDR3 regions, the team built TCR beta libraries. TCRdb itself ran the multiplex PCR reads through MiXCR, one entry per CDR3 protein. The top ten hold 20% to 25% of the sample, which has 300,000 to 450,000 distinct CDR3 sequences, around 15% seen once. The sample here was peripheral blood mononuclear cells (PBMCs), taken at new diagnosis, from a patient treated with antithyroid drugs. The origin of the receptors is a female donor with Graves disease.

There are many counts of this clonotype. The J gene is TRBJ2-3, the V gene TRBV6-9, with D maybe TRBD1 (5 bases). The germline V gene has CDR1 MNHGY and CDR2 SVAAGI. The CDR3 is made up of 15 amino acids. The V and J ends lost 3 bases and 1 base respectively, with 11 bases between them. DNA of the CDR3: TGTGCCAGCAGTTACCCCGGACAAGGCACAGATACGCAGTATTTT. Its protein product is CASSYPGQGTDTQYF.

This clonotype was observed many times. The rearrangement joins TRBV6-1 to TRBJ2-1; 8 nucleotides line up with TRBD1. The CDR3 loop spans 15 amino acids. The junction had 6 bases not matched to a gene; V was cut back by 5 bases and J by 3 bases. Germline CDR1 reads MNHNS; CDR2 reads SASEGT. CDR3 loop: CASSLLGTGYNEQFF. CDR3 DNA: TGTGCCAGCAGTCTCCTGGGGACAGGCTACAATGAGCAGTTCTTC.

This clonotype came up many times. The J gene is TRBJ2-4, the V gene TRBV27; D assignment may be TRBD1 or TRBD2 (5 bases each). Germline lookup yields CDR1 MNHEY and CDR2 SMNVEV (reference sequence). V dropped 2 bases and J dropped 0 bases, with 14 bases sitting between them. The CDR3 has 17 amino acids. CDR3 in DNA: TGTGCCAGCAGTTTAAGCCCCTGGGGGATAGCCAAAAACATTCAGTACTTC. Its translation: CASSLSPWGIAKNIQYF.